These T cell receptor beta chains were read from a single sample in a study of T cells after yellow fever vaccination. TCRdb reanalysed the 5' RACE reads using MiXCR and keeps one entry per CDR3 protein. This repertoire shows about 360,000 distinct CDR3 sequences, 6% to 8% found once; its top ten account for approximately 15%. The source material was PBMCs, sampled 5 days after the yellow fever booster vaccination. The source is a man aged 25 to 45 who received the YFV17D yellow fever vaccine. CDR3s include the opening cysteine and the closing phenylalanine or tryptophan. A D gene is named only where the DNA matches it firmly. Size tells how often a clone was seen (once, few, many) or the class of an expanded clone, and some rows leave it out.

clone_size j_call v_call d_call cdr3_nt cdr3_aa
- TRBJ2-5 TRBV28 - TGTGCCAGCAGTTTTGCTGGGATGAGCCAAGAGACCCAGTACTTC CASSFAGMSQETQYF
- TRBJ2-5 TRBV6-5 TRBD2 TGTGCCAGCAGTTACTCGTTAGCGGGAGCTACCCAAGAGACCCAGTACTTC CASSYSLAGATQETQYF
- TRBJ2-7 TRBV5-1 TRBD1 TGCGCCAGCAGCTTGGACGGGACAGGGGGCGGGGAGCAGTACTTC CASSLDGTGGGEQYF
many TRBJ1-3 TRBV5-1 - TGCGCCAGCAGCTTGGACACGGTAACCTCTGGAAACACCATATATTTT CASSLDTVTSGNTIYF
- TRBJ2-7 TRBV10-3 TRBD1 TGTGCCATCAGTGCGGACAGGGGGATGTCCTACGAGCAGTACTTC CAISADRGMSYEQYF
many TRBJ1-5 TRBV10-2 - TGCGCCAGCGGACAGCCCAATCAGCCCCAGCATTTT CASGQPNQPQHF
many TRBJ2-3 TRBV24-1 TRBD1 TGTGCCACCAGTGTGCCGACAGGGAGTGGAACAGATACGCAGTATTTT CATSVPTGSGTDTQYF
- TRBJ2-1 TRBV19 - TGTGCCAGTAGCACATCTCCTTATTGGTCTCGGTTGCCGAGTGAGCAGTTCTTC CASSTSPYWSRLPSEQFF
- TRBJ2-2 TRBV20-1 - TGCAGTGCTACCCCCCTAGGATCCGGGGAGCTGTTTTTT CSATPLGSGELFF
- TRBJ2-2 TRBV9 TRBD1 TGTGCCAGCAGCCCTGAGACAGGGACCGGGGAGCTGTTTTTT CASSPETGTGELFF
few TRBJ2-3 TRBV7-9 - TGTGCCAGCAGCTTAGATGCAGGGACAGATACGCAGTATTTT CASSLDAGTDTQYF
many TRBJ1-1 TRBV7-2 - TGTGCCAGCAGCTCGGGGTTGATCACTGAAGCTTTCTTT CASSSGLITEAFF
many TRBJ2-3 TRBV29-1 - TGCAGCGTAACAGGGAGAGGGGGCACAGATACGCAGTATTTT CSVTGRGGTDTQYF
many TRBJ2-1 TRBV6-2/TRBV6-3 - TGTGCCAGCAGTTCTCAGCGGAAGGAGCAGTTCTTC CASSSQRKEQFF
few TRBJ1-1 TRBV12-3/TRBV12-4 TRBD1 TGTGCCAGCAACCAGCCGACAGGGAGGGACACTGAAGCTTTCTTT CASNQPTGRDTEAFF
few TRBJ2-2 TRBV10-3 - TGTGCCACCCGCCAGGGATTCGGTACCGGGGAGCTGTTTTTT CATRQGFGTGELFF
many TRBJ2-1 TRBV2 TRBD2 TGTGCCAGCCGGTGGGGACTAGTAAATGAGCAGTTCTTC CASRWGLVNEQFF
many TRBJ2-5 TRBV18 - TGTGCCAGCTCAGCCCAAGAAGAGACCCAGTACTTC CASSAQEETQYF
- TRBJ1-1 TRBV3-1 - TGTGCCAGCAGCTGGACGACGAAGGCTGAAGCTTTCTTT CASSWTTKAEAFF
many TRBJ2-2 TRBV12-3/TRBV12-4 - TGTGCCAGCAGTTTACCCCAGGGTTTAGGGGAGCTGTTTTTT CASSLPQGLGELFF
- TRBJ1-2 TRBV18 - TGTGCCAGCTCACCACCGGGCAGGGATTATGGCTACACCTTC CASSPPGRDYGYTF
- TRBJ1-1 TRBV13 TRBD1 TGTGCCAGCAGCCTCATGGGACAGGAGGACACTGAAGCTTTCTTT CASSLMGQEDTEAFF
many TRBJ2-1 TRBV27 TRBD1 TGTGCCAGCAGTTCAACCATAACCCTCGGGACAGGGGGCGATGAGCAGTTCTTC CASSSTITLGTGGDEQFF
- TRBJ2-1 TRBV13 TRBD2 TGTGCCAGCAGCAACGGACTAGCGGGAGGGCACTACAATGAGCAGTTCTTC CASSNGLAGGHYNEQFF
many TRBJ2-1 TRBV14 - TGTGCCAGCAGCCGGGTAGGCCCAGGTTCGTGGCAGTTCTTC CASSRVGPGSWQFF
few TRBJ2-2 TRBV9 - TGTGCCAGCAGCGTAGGCGGTGAGACCGGGGAGCTGTTTTTT CASSVGGETGELFF
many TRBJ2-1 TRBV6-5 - TGTGCCTGCAGTTACATGGGCGAGCAGTTCTTC CACSYMGEQFF
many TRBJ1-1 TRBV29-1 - TGCAGCGTAGCCCAGGTCCGCGAAGCTTTCTTT CSVAQVREAFF
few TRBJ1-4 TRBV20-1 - TGCAGTGCTCGGCACCATCGAGTTCATAATGAAAAACTGTTTTTT CSARHHRVHNEKLFF
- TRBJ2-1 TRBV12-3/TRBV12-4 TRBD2 TGTGCCAGCAGTTTATACCTCATGGGGGGAGGGCCCTACAATGAGCAGTTCTTC CASSLYLMGGGPYNEQFF
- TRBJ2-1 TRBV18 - TGTGCCAGCTCACCAATATCCCTCGAATACAATGAGCAGTTCTTC CASSPISLEYNEQFF
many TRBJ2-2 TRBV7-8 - TGTGCCAGCAGCCCAACTTGGACCGGGGAGCTGTTTTTT CASSPTWTGELFF
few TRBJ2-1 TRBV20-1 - TGCAGTGCTAGACTTGCTCCCCATCCGACACTAGATTTCTTC CSARLAPHPTLDFF
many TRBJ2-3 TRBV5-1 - TGCGCCAGCAGTGATGGGTCCGGAGGCACAGATACGCAGTATTTT CASSDGSGGTDTQYF
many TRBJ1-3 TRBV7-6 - TGTGCCAGCAGCAATAGATGGAAATCTGGAAACACCATATATTTT CASSNRWKSGNTIYF
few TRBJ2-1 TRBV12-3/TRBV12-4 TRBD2 TGTGCCAGCAGTTTTGGTCTAGCGGGAGGGAGCTCCTACAATGAGCAGTTCTTC CASSFGLAGGSSYNEQFF
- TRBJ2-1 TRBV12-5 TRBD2 TGTGCTAGTGGCTTGGGGCTAGCGGGAGGTCCTGCCTACAATGAGCAGTTCTTC CASGLGLAGGPAYNEQFF
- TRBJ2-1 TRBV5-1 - TGCGCCAGCAGCTGGGACTTATCCTACAATGAGCAGTTCTTC CASSWDLSYNEQFF
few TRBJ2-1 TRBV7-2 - TGTGCCAGCAGCTTAGACCCGTTCTCCTACAATGAGCAGTTCTTC CASSLDPFSYNEQFF
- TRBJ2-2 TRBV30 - TGTGCCTGGAGTGTACGACCTAGGGAGCTGTTTTTT CAWSVRPRELFF
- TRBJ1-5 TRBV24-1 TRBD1 TGTGCCACCAGTGACCGACAGGGTTTGCCCAATCAGCCCCAGCATTTT CATSDRQGLPNQPQHF
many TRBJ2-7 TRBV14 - TGTGCCAGCGGGAGGAATGCCTGGGAGCAGTACTTC CASGRNAWEQYF